In this sample, the clone carrying this TCR beta chain is medium-sized. Antigen specificity is unknown. Thyroid surgery had not been preceded by any treatment in any patient. This entry is derived from a study of metastatic and nonmetastatic thyroid tumors. In the study overall: The comparison covered peripheral blood and tumor or nodule tissue in malignant and benign thyroid patients.

General study results and limits: In both blood and tumor samples, TCR beta diversity was reported significantly higher for malignant than benign nodules.

As originally analysed: Researchers built a distant-metastasis classifier for papillary thyroid cancer that drew on CDR3 differences across clinicopathological groups. TCRdb re-clonotyped the PCR reads via MiXCR. The V and J calls were determined by TCRdb, not by the authors. The sample records over 12,000 clones, approximately 23% being singletons. Specimen: tumor tissue. The clonotype comes from a female donor with papillary thyroid cancer or a benign thyroid nodule (not recorded which). Some clones in this sample may be carry-over from other donors' samples.

The CDR3 coding sequence is TGTGCCAGTAGTGGGACAGGGAGGGGCAATCAGCCCCAGCATTTT. Translation gives CASSGTGRGNQPQHF. The chain is built from TRBV19 and TRBJ1-5; 9 bases line up with TRBD1. Trimming removed 5 bases from V and 2 bases from J; junction bases left unmatched: 4. Germline CDR1 and CDR2: LNHDA and SQIVND (reference sequence). This CDR3 contains 15 residues.